The rows below give T cell receptor beta chains drawn from one sample of a study of yellow fever vaccine responses in identical twins. TCRdb reprocessed the RT-PCR reads with MiXCR, giving one entry per CDR3 protein. The sample gives about 17,000 distinct CDR3 sequences, 65% to 75% of which show up once; 2.2% is in the top ten. Sequenced here: T cells from blood (PBMCs), unsorted or a sorted subset (not recorded which), sampled before or after yellow fever vaccination (not recorded which). Receptors originate from a woman between 18 and 29 years old who received the yellow fever vaccine. CDR3s include the opening cysteine and the closing phenylalanine or tryptophan. A D gene is named only where the DNA matches it firmly. The listing skips clone size in some rows; elsewhere it reads once, few, many or a size class.

d_call: TRBD1
v_call: TRBV7-2
j_call: TRBJ1-4
clone_size: -
cdr3_aa: CASSPGTATNEKLFF
cdr3_nt: TGTGCCAGCAGCCCAGGGACAGCAACTAATGAAAAACTGTTTTTT

d_call: -
v_call: TRBV29-1
j_call: TRBJ1-5
clone_size: -
cdr3_aa: CSVEVGGSQPQHF
cdr3_nt: TGCAGCGTTGAAGTGGGGGGCTCTCAGCCCCAGCATTTT

d_call: -
v_call: TRBV18
j_call: TRBJ1-1
clone_size: -
cdr3_aa: CASSFRTGSYTEAFF
cdr3_nt: TGTGCCAGCTCGTTCCGCACAGGGTCCTACACTGAAGCTTTCTTT

d_call: TRBD2
v_call: TRBV29-1
j_call: TRBJ2-1
clone_size: once
cdr3_aa: CSVAPASGINEQFF
cdr3_nt: TGCAGCGTTGCGCCGGCTAGCGGGATCAATGAGCAGTTCTTC

d_call: TRBD1
v_call: TRBV6-1
j_call: TRBJ1-6
clone_size: few
cdr3_aa: CASRLRTGVSPLHF
cdr3_nt: TGTGCCAGCAGACTCAGGACAGGTGTTTCACCCCTCCACTTT

d_call: -
v_call: TRBV7-9
j_call: TRBJ2-7
clone_size: -
cdr3_aa: CASSLSASEQYF
cdr3_nt: TGTGCCAGCAGCTTAAGTGCTAGCGAGCAGTACTTC

d_call: TRBD1
v_call: TRBV4-1
j_call: TRBJ1-6
clone_size: -
cdr3_aa: CASSHVTGLGSPLHF
cdr3_nt: TGCGCCAGCAGCCACGTGACAGGGCTCGGTTCACCCCTCCACTTT

d_call: TRBD2
v_call: TRBV7-9
j_call: TRBJ2-7
clone_size: -
cdr3_aa: CASSPGLAGYEQYF
cdr3_nt: TGTGCCAGCAGCCCCGGACTAGCGGGCTACGAGCAGTACTTC

d_call: TRBD1
v_call: TRBV6-5
j_call: TRBJ1-2
clone_size: -
cdr3_aa: CASSYRHGQGYGYTF
cdr3_nt: TGTGCCAGCAGTTACCGCCACGGACAGGGTTATGGCTACACCTTC

d_call: TRBD1
v_call: TRBV9
j_call: TRBJ1-3
clone_size: -
cdr3_aa: CASGTAGNTIYF
cdr3_nt: TGTGCCAGCGGGACAGCTGGAAACACCATATATTTT

d_call: TRBD1
v_call: TRBV19
j_call: TRBJ1-5
clone_size: -
cdr3_aa: CASSIDLWTGVGQPQHF
cdr3_nt: TGTGCCAGTAGTATAGATCTTTGGACAGGGGTCGGACAGCCCCAGCATTTT

d_call: TRBD1
v_call: TRBV29-1
j_call: TRBJ2-7
clone_size: -
cdr3_aa: CSVDRQGLGAEQYF
cdr3_nt: TGCAGCGTCGACAGACAGGGGTTGGGGGCCGAGCAGTACTTC

d_call: -
v_call: TRBV7-7
j_call: TRBJ1-1
clone_size: -
cdr3_aa: CASSQRGANAEAFF
cdr3_nt: TGTGCCAGCAGCCAGCGGGGTGCAAACGCTGAAGCTTTCTTT

d_call: -
v_call: TRBV25-1
j_call: TRBJ1-1
clone_size: -
cdr3_aa: CASSASTAMNTEAFF
cdr3_nt: TGTGCCAGCAGTGCCTCTACAGCGATGAACACTGAAGCTTTCTTT

d_call: TRBD2
v_call: TRBV20-1
j_call: TRBJ2-7
clone_size: -
cdr3_aa: CSAGGLAIHEQYF
cdr3_nt: TGCAGTGCGGGGGGACTAGCGATCCACGAGCAGTACTTC

d_call: -
v_call: TRBV14
j_call: TRBJ2-1
clone_size: once
cdr3_aa: CASSQVVAGRLEQFF
cdr3_nt: TGTGCCAGCAGCCAAGTAGTCGCAGGGCGGCTTGAGCAGTTCTTC